This passage covers 25 T cell receptor beta chains from one sample sequenced in a study of shared clonotypes between healthy human individuals. Here immunoSEQ multiplex PCR was the method, and the copy in TCRdb shows in-frame clones only, minus some. The sample consists of 2 million to 2.5 million clones, approximately 90% of them appearing once. The specimen sequenced was naive CD4+ T cells from PBMCs. Subset indicated: CD45RA+ positively selected. Receptors originate from a man younger than 30 in good health. Some clones in this sample may be carry-over from other donors' samples.

The CDR3 is CASSFGTSGATDTQYF. The CDR3 DNA reads TGTGCCAGCAGCTTCGGGACTAGCGGGGCCACAGATACGCAGTATTTT. The V call is TRBV7-9, the J call TRBJ2-3; 13 nucleotides line up with TRBD2. The junction had 2 bases not matched to a gene; V was cut back by 3 bases and J by 2 bases. This CDR3 is 16 amino acids long. CDR1 is SEHNR, CDR2 FQNEAQ, per germline (reference sequence).

The V gene is TRBV5-4, the J gene TRBJ1-3; D is possibly TRBD1 (6 bases). Trimming stripped 0 bases from V and 2 bases from J, with 6 bases between. This CDR3 has 14 residues. The germline V gene encodes CDR1 SGHNT and CDR2 YYREEE (reference sequence). The CDR3 DNA reads as TGTGCCAGCAGCTTGGACAGGGCTGGAAACACCATATATTTT. It yields the protein CASSLDRAGNTIYF.

The chain couples TRBV5-1 to TRBJ1-1, with D possibly TRBD1 on 6 matching bases. The CDR3 spans 15 residues. Germline CDR1 SGHRS, CDR2 YFSETQ. V lost 4 bases and J lost 0, with 13 bases in between. The CDR3 DNA reads TGCGCCAGCAGCGGCAGGGGAGGCATGAACACTGAAGCTTTCTTT. Encoded protein: CASSGRGGMNTEAFF.

About this clone: The sample carries other DNA sequences with the same CDR3. The V and J genes are TRBV5-1 and TRBJ1-2, with 7 bases identical to TRBD1. Germline loops: CDR1 SGHRS, CDR2 YFSETQ. V was clipped by 4 bases and J by 2 bases; unmatched bases: 8. The CDR3 is made up of 15 amino acids. CDR3 sequence: CASSLTGTANYGYTF. The DNA of the CDR3 is TGCGCCAGCAGCCTAACCGGGACAGCGAACTATGGCTACACCTTC.

A note on this clone: Additional DNA sequences in this sample encode the identical CDR3. The chain has TRBV2 and TRBJ2-7, with a weak D call TRBD2 (5 bases). Looked up from germline, CDR1 is SNHLY and CDR2 is FYNNEI. The CDR3 sequence is 12 residues long. V was cut by 2 bases and J by 6 bases, with 8 bases left in between. CDR3 sequence: CASSESGGEQYF. CDR3 nucleotides: TGTGCCAGCAGTGAATCTGGAGGCGAGCAGTACTTC.

This rearrangement joins TRBV28 to TRBJ1-1, with unresolved D. V lost 3 bases and J 5 bases, leaving 10 bases between the germline ends. The CDR3 has 13 amino acids. Germline assignment: CDR1 MDHEN and CDR2 SYDVKM. CDR3: CASSFWAVTEAFF. As DNA, the CDR3 is TGTGCCAGCAGTTTTTGGGCGGTAACTGAAGCTTTCTTT.

A word on this clone: The same CDR3 also results from other DNA sequences found in this sample. In nucleotides, the CDR3 is TGTGCCAGCAGCTCAACCTACGAGCAGTACTTC. Translation gives CASSSTYEQYF. This chain joins TRBV7-9 and TRBJ2-7, with D hard to call. In germline, CDR1 is SEHNR, CDR2 FQNEAQ (reference sequence). CDR3 length: 11 amino acids. Between the trimmed V and J ends, which lost 4 bases and 2 bases, there was a span of 3 bases.

This clone appeared a single time. V and J are TRBV2 and TRBJ1-5, with D unresolved. V was trimmed by 2 bases and J by 0 bases, leaving 8 bases between them. Per germline, CDR1 SNHLY and CDR2 FYNNEI. The CDR3 extends over 15 amino acids. This CDR3 reads CASSEMEISNQPQHF. Written as DNA, the CDR3 is TGTGCCAGCAGTGAAATGGAGATTAGCAATCAGCCCCAGCATTTT.

This clone was detected a few times. In DNA form, the CDR3 reads TGTGCCAGCTCACCAGAAATAGGGGGCGCCGGGACTGAAGCTTTCTTT. Translated: CASSPEIGGAGTEAFF. The chain links TRBV18 to TRBJ1-1, with 7 bases lining up with TRBD1. CDR3 size: 16 residues. Germline V lookup: CDR1 KGHSH, CDR2 LQKENI. Trimming cost V 2 bases and J 5 bases; bases outside gene matches: 11.

This clone was seen a single time. The chain links TRBV6-5 to TRBJ1-1, with D maybe TRBD1 (6 bases). The CDR3 covers 14 residues. The V and J ends lost 5 bases and 5 bases respectively, with 15 bases between them. CDR1 is MNHEY, CDR2 SVGAGI, per germline. CDR3 in amino acids: CASSRQGYSTEAFF. The CDR3 DNA sequence: TGTGCCAGCAGTCGGCAGGGGTACTCGACTGAAGCTTTCTTT.

The chain joins TRBV7-8 to TRBJ2-1; D possibly corresponds to TRBD2 (6 bases). Per the germline V gene, CDR1 is SGHVS and CDR2 is FQNEAQ. This CDR3 is built from 14 residues. V lost 2 bases to trimming and J lost 7 bases, with 12 bases between them. The CDR3: CASSLNTGLNEQFF. The CDR3 DNA reads as TGTGCCAGCAGCTTAAATACTGGACTAAATGAGCAGTTCTTC.

The chain has TRBV18 and TRBJ2-5; D gene ambiguous. TRBJ2-7 matches the DNA end more closely, so the J call is doubtful. Germline V gene data show CDR1 as KGHSH and CDR2 as LQKENI. The length of the CDR3 is 15 residues. The CDR3 spells CASSLGQPPSYEQYF. The CDR3 DNA reads as TGTGCCAGCTCACTCGGGCAACCACCCTCCTACGAGCAGTACTTC.

The chain combines TRBV2 with TRBJ2-7, with 7 bases matching TRBD1. The CDR3 spans 14 residues. V lost 10 bases to trimming and J lost 1 base; unmatched junction nucleotides: 10. Germline CDR1 is SNHLY and CDR2 is FYNNEI. The CDR3 loop reads CATGRQGPSYEQYF. The DNA for the CDR3 is TGTGCCACAGGGCGACAGGGTCCGTCCTACGAGCAGTACTTC.

The chain recombines TRBV6-1 with TRBJ2-2; 10 bases match TRBD2. Germline CDR1 reads MNHNS; CDR2 reads SASEGT. The CDR3 runs to 16 residues. After removal of 0 bases from V and 7 bases from J, the junction contained 5 bases not matched to a gene. The CDR3 nucleotides are TGTGCCAGCAGTGAAGCACCGGGACTAGCGATCGGGGAGCTGTTTTTT. It specifies CASSEAPGLAIGELFF.

In this sample, this clone turned up once. The V call is TRBV6-1, the J call TRBJ1-2; D call uncertain. The germline gives CDR1 MNHNS, CDR2 SASEGT. The CDR3 runs 15 residues. The V end was cut by 6 bases, the J end by 4 bases, with 18 bases between. Written as DNA, the CDR3 is TGTGCCAGCAGCGAGGGAAATCTTGAGATCTATGGCTACACCTTC. It encodes CASSEGNLEIYGYTF.

This clone was seen only a few times. Other DNA sequences in this specimen translate into the identical CDR3. V and J are TRBV5-1 and TRBJ2-1, with 11 bases matching TRBD2. This CDR3 contains 16 residues. Germline trimming cut 0 bases from V and 1 base from J; bases unmatched to any gene: 0. Germline V CDR1 and CDR2: SGHRS, YFSETQ. CDR3 in amino acids: CASSLGLAGSYNEQFF. The CDR3 nucleotides are TGCGCCAGCAGCTTGGGACTAGCGGGGTCCTACAATGAGCAGTTCTTC.

This chain links TRBV5-4 with TRBJ2-7; 11 nucleotides agree with TRBD2. Germline lookup yields CDR1 SGHNT and CDR2 YYREEE (reference sequence). V lost 0 bases, J lost 6 bases, and 8 bases stayed unmatched. The CDR3 runs 16 residues. The CDR3 DNA sequence: TGTGCCAGCAGCTTGGGGGTAGCGGGAGGGTTACTCGAGCAGTACTTC. Its protein product is CASSLGVAGGLLEQYF.

The V gene is TRBV6-5, the J gene TRBJ1-1; a possible D gene is TRBD1 (5 bases). Trimming stripped 5 bases from V and 4 bases from J, with 14 bases between. There are 14 residues in the CDR3. Germline V gene data show CDR1 as MNHEY and CDR2 as SVGAGI. The CDR3 region has the DNA TGTGCCAGCAGTCCCTCACTCGGGGCCACTGAAGCTTTCTTT. Protein product: CASSPSLGATEAFF.

The gene calls are TRBV6-5 and TRBJ2-2, with D hard to call. The CDR3 is 12 residues long. V dropped 10 bases and J dropped 7 bases, with 13 bases sitting between them. CDR1 and CDR2 from the germline V gene are MNHEY and SVGAGI. CDR3 sequence: CATGRVVGELFF. The CDR3 region has the DNA TGTGCCACCGGTCGGGTAGTCGGGGAGCTGTTTTTT.

The chain uses TRBV5-4 and TRBJ2-1; a possible D gene is TRBD2 (5 bases). V lost 4 bases, J lost 9 bases, and 20 bases lay in between. This CDR3 spans 15 amino acids. Germline V gene data show CDR1 as SGHNT and CDR2 as YYREEE (reference sequence). Here the CDR3 reads CASSPSPNGFGEQFF. The DNA for the CDR3 is TGTGCCAGCAGCCCTAGCCCTAATGGATTCGGTGAGCAGTTCTTC.

The chain carries TRBV5-1 and TRBJ1-1, with 8 nucleotides matching TRBD1. This CDR3 has 17 amino acids. J gave up 1 base and V 4 bases, and 12 bases lay outside the gene matches. Germline CDR1 SGHRS, CDR2 YFSETQ. The DNA for the CDR3 is TGCGCCAGCAGCCGATCTACGAGGGACAGGAGGAACACTGAAGCTTTCTTT. It translates to CASSRSTRDRRNTEAFF.

This chain links TRBV19 with TRBJ2-2; TRBD2 aligns across 7 bases. The CDR3 is 14 residues long. The germline CDR1 and CDR2 sequences are LNHDA and SQIVND (reference sequence). The J segment lost 4 bases and the V segment lost 5 bases, leaving 4 bases of the junction unmatched. The chain's CDR3 is CASSRGVSTGELFF. Written as DNA, the CDR3 is TGTGCCAGTAGTCGGGGGGTGTCCACCGGGGAGCTGTTTTTT.

CDR3 nucleotides: TGTGCCAGCAGATCCCCGACGGAGAGGGACTATGGCTACACCTTC. As protein: CASRSPTERDYGYTF. This chain joins TRBV27 and TRBJ1-2; D is ambiguous. This CDR3 region has 15 residues. V was cut by 6 bases and J by 3 bases, with 17 bases left in between. Germline CDR1 MNHEY, CDR2 SMNVEV (reference sequence).

The rearrangement joins TRBV2 to TRBJ2-1, with TRBD1 identical over 7 bases. From germline, CDR1 is SNHLY and CDR2 FYNNEI. The length of the CDR3 is 14 residues. V was pared by 8 bases and J by 4 bases, with 8 bases of the junction left unmatched. CDR3 sequence (DNA): TGTGCCAGCCGGGACAGTGAGGGTTACAATGAGCAGTTCTTC. It yields the protein CASRDSEGYNEQFF.

The chain uses TRBV5-8 and TRBJ2-7; TRBD1 agrees at 9 bases. J lost 3 bases, V lost 4 bases, and 8 bases had no gene match. Germline V gene data show CDR1 as SGHTS and CDR2 as YDEGEE. The CDR3 runs to 15 residues. The CDR3 sequence is CASSLSGTGLYEQYF. For the CDR3, the DNA is TGTGCCAGCAGCCTGAGTGGGACAGGGCTCTACGAGCAGTACTTC.